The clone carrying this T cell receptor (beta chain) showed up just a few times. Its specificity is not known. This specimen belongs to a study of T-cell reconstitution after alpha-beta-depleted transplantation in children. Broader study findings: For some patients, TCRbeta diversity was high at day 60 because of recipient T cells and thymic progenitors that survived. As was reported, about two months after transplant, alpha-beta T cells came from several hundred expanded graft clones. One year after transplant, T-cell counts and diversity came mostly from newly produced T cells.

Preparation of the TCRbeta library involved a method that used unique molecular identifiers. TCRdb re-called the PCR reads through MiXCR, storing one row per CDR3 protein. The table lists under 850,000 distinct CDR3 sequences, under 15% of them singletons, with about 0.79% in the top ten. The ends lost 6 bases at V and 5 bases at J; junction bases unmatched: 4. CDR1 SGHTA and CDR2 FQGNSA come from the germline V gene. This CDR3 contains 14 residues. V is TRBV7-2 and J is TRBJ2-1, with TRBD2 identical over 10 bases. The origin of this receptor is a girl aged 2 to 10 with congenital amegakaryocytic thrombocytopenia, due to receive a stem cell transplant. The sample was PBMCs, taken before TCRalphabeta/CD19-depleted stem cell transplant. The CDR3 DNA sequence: TGTGCCAGCAGGGTCGGACTAGCGGACAATGAGCAGTTCTTC. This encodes CASRVGLADNEQFF.